This T cell receptor (beta chain) was found in a study of T-cell memory formation after mild COVID-19 (dated by TCRdb to the early 2020s). Turning to the overall study: TCR sequence clusters from the two donors were found to be largely donor specific. Two young, previously healthy adult volunteers made up the cohort, one male and one female. In a couple of donors, T-cell clones that expanded and contracted after mild COVID-19 were followed by sequencing TCRalpha and TCRbeta repertoires longitudinally. What the research found in general, with its limitations: The second-wave clones that peaked on day 37 were not confirmed to be SARS-CoV-2 specific. The detection of some responding clones in pre-infection memory suggests that pre-existing cross-reactive memory T cells joined the SARS-CoV-2 response. The study included only two mild cases, and larger cohorts that include severe cases with pre-infection samples were judged to be necessary. Contracting CD4+ clones were found mainly in CM and EM memory subsets, while CD8+ clones were enriched in EMRA. From day 15 to 85, contracting clones showed balanced CD4/CD8 phenotypes, whereas a second wave of clones that expanded from day 15 to 37 leaned towards CD4+.

Concerning this clonotype itself: Its recognized antigen is unknown. It has no much larger one-base neighbor in the sample; base qualities were not kept.

CDR1 is given as SGHRS and CDR2 as YFSETQ, both from the germline V gene. V lost 1 base and J lost 6 bases; the stretch between them is 13 bases long. From the cysteine through the phenylalanine, the CDR3 covers 14 amino acids. The entry retains the CDR3 DNA only, 42 bases that are in frame from base 1. The sequencer was an Illumina NovaSeq 6000. cDNA libraries for TCRalpha and TCRbeta were prepared by 5'RACE using constant-segment primers, with sample barcodes and unique molecular identifiers added. RNA was extracted from every sample with Trizol reagent. Libraries were amplified in two PCR steps, with a second sample barcode and Illumina TruSeq adapters added in the second step. Libraries were sequenced on an Illumina NovaSeq with 2 x 150 bp paired-end reads. The study's processing was this. With migec v1.2.7, reads were demultiplexed and then collapsed into UMI-guided consensus sequences. Using mixcr v2.1.11, the UMI consensuses were aligned to TRA and TRB V and J templates and assembled into clonotypes. A clonotype was counted as expanded or contracted only when both edgeR and NoisET called the clonotype significant, with the noise models trained on biological replicates. edgeR calls used a false discovery rate-adjusted p below 0.01 and a log2 fold-change threshold of 1. As an exploratory analysis of dynamics, max-normalized trajectories of the 1000 most abundant clonotypes were examined with PCA combined with hierarchical clustering. Each responding clone was given a CD4 or CD8 phenotype based on the CD4+ and CD8+ repertoires, which had been sequenced separately. Using fastp at Q25 and MiXCR, TCRdb reprocessed the public reads and kept productive beta chains. Entries are consolidated by CDR3 protein sequence, retaining the most common genes and DNA. These V and J calls rely on TCRdb rather than the paper's analysis. This sample has about 130,000 distinct CDR3 sequences in its table, and approximately 15% of those were observed once. Roughly 5.2% of the sample comes from the top ten.

PBMCs were isolated by Ficoll-Paque density gradient centrifugation. The TCR comes from a man aged 18-30 years who had mild COVID-19 (a few samples of this study predate the infection). The sample titles of this study are shuffled in the database, so cell type and time point are left out; the donor was told from shared clones. The chain links TRBV5-1 with TRBJ1-2; no D gene can be assigned with confidence. The sequencing sample was made of PBMCs or a T cell subset sorted from them (not recorded which). The nucleotide sequence reads TGCGCCAGCAGCTTGTTAGACACGGCCCATGGCTACACCTTC. It codes for CASSLLDTAHGYTF.